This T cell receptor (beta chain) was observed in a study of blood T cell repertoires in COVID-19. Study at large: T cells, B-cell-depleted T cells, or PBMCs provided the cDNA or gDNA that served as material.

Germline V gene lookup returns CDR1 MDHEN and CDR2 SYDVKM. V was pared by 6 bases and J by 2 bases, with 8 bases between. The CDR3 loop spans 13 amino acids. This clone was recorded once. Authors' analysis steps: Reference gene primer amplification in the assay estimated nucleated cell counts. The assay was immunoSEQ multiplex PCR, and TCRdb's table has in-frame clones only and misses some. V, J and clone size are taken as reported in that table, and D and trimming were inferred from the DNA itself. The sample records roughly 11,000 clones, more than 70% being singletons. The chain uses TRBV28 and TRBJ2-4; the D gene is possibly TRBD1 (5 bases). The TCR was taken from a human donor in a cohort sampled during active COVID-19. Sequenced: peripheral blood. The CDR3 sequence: CASRQGTKNIQYF. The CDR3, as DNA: TGTGCCAGCAGGCAGGGTACCAAAAACATTCAGTACTTC.